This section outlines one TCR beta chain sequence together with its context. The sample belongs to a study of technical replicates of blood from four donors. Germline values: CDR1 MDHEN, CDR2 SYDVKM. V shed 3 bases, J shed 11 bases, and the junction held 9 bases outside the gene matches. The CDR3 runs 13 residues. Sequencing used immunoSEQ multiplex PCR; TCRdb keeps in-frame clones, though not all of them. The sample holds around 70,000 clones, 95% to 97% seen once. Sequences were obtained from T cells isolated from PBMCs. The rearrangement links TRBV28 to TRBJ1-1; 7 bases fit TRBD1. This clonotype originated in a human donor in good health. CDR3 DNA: TGTGCCAGCAGTTTCTCGACAGGGTTTGAGGCTTTCTTT. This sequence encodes CASSFSTGFEAFF.